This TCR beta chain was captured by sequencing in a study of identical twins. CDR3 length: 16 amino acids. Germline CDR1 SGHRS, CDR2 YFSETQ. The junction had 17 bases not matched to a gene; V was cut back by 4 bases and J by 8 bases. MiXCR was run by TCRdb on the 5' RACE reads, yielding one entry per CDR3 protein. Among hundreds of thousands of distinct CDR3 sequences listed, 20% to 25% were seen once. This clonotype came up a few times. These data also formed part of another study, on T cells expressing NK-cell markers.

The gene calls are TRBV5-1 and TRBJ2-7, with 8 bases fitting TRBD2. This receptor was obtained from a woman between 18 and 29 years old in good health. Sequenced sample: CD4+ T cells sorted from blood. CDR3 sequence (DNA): TGCGCCAGCAGCCCAAGCCGCGGGAGGCCCTCCGGGAAGCAGTACTTC. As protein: CASSPSRGRPSGKQYF.